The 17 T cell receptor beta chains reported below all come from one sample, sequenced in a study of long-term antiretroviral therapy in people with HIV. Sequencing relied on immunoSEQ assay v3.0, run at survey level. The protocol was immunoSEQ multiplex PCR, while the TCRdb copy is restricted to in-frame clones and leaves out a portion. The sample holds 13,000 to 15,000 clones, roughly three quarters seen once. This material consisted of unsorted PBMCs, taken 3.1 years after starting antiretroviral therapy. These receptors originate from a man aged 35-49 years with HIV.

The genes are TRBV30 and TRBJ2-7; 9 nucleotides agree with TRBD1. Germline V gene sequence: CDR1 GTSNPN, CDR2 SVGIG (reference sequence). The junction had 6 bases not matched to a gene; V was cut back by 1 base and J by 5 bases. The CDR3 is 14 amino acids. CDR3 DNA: TGTGCCTGGAGTGAGGGGGGACAGGGAAACGAGCAGTACTTC. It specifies CAWSEGGQGNEQYF.

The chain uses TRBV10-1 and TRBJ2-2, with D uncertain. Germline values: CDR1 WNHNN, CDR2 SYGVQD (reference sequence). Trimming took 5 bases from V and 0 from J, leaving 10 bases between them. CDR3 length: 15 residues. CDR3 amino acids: CASSKVRANTGELFF. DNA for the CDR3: TGCGCCAGCAGTAAGGTGCGAGCGAACACCGGGGAGCTGTTTTTT.

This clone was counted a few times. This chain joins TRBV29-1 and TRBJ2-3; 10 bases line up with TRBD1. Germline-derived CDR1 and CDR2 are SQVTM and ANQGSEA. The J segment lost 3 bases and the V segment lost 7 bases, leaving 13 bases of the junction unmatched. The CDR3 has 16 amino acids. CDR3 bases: TGCAGCGCGGAGCCATGGGGGACAGGGGCAACAGATACGCAGTATTTT. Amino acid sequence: CSAEPWGTGATDTQYF.

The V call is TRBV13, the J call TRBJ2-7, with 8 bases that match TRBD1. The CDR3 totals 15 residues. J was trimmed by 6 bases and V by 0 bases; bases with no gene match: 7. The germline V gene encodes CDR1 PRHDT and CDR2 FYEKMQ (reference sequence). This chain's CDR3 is CASSLGTTGVSEQYF. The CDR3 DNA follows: TGTGCCAGCAGCTTAGGGACGACAGGGGTCAGCGAGCAGTACTTC.

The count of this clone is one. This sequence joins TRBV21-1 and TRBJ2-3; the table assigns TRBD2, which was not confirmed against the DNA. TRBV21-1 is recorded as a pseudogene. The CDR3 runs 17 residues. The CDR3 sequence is CASSKFSGTASTDTQYF. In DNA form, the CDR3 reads TGTGCCAGCAGCAAATTTAGCGGAACCGCTAGCACAGATACGCAGTATTTT.

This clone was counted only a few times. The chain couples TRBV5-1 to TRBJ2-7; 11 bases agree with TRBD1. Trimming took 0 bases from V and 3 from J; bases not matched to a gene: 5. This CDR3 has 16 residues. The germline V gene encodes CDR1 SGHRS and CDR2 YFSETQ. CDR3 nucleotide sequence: TGCGCCAGCAGCTTGGGCGGGACAGGGGGGTTCTACGAGCAGTACTTC. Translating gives CASSLGGTGGFYEQYF. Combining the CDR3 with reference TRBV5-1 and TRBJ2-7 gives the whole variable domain KAGVTQTPRYLIKTRGQQVTLSCSPISGHRSVSWYQQTPGQGLQFLFEYFSETQRNKGNFPGRFSGRQFSNSRSEMNVSTLELGDSALYLCASSLGGTGGFYEQYFGPGTRLTVT.

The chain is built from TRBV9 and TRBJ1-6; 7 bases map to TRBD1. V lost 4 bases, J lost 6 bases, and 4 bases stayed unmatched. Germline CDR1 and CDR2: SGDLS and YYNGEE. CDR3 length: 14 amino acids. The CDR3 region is CASSHGTANSPLHF. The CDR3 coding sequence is TGTGCCAGCAGCCACGGGACAGCTAATTCACCCCTCCACTTT.

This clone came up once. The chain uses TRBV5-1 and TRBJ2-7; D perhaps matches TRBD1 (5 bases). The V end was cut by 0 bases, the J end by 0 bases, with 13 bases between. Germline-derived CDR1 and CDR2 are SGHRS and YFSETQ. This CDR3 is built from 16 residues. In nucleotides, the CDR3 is TGCGCCAGCAGCTTGGCGCTGGACAAGAGCTCCTACGAGCAGTACTTC. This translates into CASSLALDKSSYEQYF. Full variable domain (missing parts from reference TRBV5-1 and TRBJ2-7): KAGVTQTPRYLIKTRGQQVTLSCSPISGHRSVSWYQQTPGQGLQFLFEYFSETQRNKGNFPGRFSGRQFSNSRSEMNVSTLELGDSALYLCASSLALDKSSYEQYFGPGTRLTVT.

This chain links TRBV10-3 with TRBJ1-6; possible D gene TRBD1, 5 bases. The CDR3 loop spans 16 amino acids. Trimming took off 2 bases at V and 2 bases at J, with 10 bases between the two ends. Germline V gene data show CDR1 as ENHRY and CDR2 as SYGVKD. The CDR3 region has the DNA TGTGCCATCAGTGAGGGGACGGTAGCCTATAATTCACCCCTCCACTTT. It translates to CAISEGTVAYNSPLHF.

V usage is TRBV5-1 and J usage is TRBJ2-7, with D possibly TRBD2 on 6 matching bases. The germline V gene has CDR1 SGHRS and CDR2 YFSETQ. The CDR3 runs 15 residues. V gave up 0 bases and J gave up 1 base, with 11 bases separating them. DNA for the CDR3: TGCGCCAGCAGCTTGGTACCAGGAGGGTCCTACGAGCAGTACTTC. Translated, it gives CASSLVPGGSYEQYF.

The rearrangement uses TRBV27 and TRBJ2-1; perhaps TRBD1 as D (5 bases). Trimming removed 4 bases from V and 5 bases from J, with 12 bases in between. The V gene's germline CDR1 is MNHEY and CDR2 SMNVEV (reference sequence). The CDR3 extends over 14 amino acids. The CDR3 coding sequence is TGTGCCAGCAGTTATTCAGGGTATAACAATGAGCAGTTCTTC. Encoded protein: CASSYSGYNNEQFF.

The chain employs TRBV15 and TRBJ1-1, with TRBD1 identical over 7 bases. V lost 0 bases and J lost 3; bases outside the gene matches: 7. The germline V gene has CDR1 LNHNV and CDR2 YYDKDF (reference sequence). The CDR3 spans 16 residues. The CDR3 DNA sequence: TGTGCCACCAGCAGAGATACGCGAGACAGGGACACTGAAGCTTTCTTT. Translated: CATSRDTRDRDTEAFF.

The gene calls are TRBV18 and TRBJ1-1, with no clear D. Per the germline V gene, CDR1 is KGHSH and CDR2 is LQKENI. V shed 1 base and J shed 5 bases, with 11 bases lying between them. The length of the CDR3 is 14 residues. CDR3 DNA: TGTGCCAGCTCACCACTGGAGGGAGGGACTGAAGCTTTCTTT. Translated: CASSPLEGGTEAFF.

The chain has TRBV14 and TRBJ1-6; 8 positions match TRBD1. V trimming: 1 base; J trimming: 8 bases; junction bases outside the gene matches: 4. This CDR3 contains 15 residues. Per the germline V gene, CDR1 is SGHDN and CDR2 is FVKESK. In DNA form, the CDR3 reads TGTGCCAGCAGCCAAGCAGACAGGGGTTATTCACCCCTCCACTTT. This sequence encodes CASSQADRGYSPLHF. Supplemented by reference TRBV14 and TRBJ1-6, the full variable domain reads EAGVTQFPSHSVIEKGQTVTLRCDPISGHDNLYWYRRVMGKEIKFLLHFVKESKQDESGMPNNRFLAERTGGTYSTLKVQPAELEDSGVYFCASSQADRGYSPLHFGNGTRLTVT.

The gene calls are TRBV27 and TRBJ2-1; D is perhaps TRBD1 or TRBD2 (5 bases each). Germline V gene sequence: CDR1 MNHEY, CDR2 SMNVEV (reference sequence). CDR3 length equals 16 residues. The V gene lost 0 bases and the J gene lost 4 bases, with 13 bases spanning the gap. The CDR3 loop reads CASSLSVGTIYNEQFF. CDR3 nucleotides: TGTGCCAGCAGTTTATCGGTGGGGACGATATACAATGAGCAGTTCTTC.

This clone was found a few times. The CDR3 bases are TGTGCCAGCAGTTCGGGGCAGGTGAATCAGCCCCAGCATTTT. The encoded protein is CASSSGQVNQPQHF. The gene calls are TRBV6-5 and TRBJ1-5, with a tentative D call TRBD1 (5 bases). Germline-derived CDR1 and CDR2 are MNHEY and SVGAGI. This CDR3 spans 14 amino acids. Trimming stripped 4 bases from V and 4 bases from J, with 11 bases between.

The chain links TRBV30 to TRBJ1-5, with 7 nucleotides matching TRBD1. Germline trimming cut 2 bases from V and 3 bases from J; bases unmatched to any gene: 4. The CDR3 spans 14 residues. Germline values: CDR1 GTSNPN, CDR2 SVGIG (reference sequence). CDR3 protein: CAWSTGTVNQPQHF. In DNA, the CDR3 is TGTGCCTGGAGTACTGGGACAGTCAATCAGCCCCAGCATTTT.